What follows describes a single TCR beta chain. The antigen it binds to is not known. Within one base of it there is no much larger clone, and no base qualities were kept. The germline V gene supplies CDR1 SGHRS and CDR2 YFSETQ. The CDR3 goes from the cysteine to the phenylalanine over 15 residues. CDR3 DNA is the only sequence kept; it has 45 bases, read in frame from the first base. Deletion took 6 bases off V and 4 bases off J, with a span of 19 bases between the germline ends. In the prospective study, participants were about 18 to 95 years old, resided in 24 geographic areas of the United States, and were enrolled through a virtual design. In the prospective study, participants were assigned to cohorts based on the clinical history participants reported in a screening survey and a study questionnaire. Exposed participants had been in contact with someone with a PCR-confirmed or clinician-diagnosed COVID-19 case within 2 weeks of study entry. Each participant in the prospective study had whole blood, serum and a nasopharyngeal or oropharyngeal swab collected by mobile phlebotomists. Participants in the prospective study had the option to provide additional blood draws and questionnaires over an approximately two-month period. Prospective study blood samples were shipped either frozen or at room temperature before DNA extraction.

The data were taken from a study of blood T cell repertoires in COVID-19 (dated by TCRdb to the early 2020s). About the investigation overall: Samples covering the acute and convalescent phases of COVID-19 were provided by collaborators in the United States, Italy and Spain. The material from the prospective study consisted of cDNA or gDNA derived from T cells, B-cell-depleted T cells, or PBMCs. The dataset comprised deeply sampled blood TCRbeta repertoires from subjects exposed to, actively infected with, or recovered from COVID-19. A freely available public database, intended as a resource for researchers studying the immune response to SARS-CoV-2, is where the repertoires were released. The samples were drawn from two sources: the first 160 participants of the ongoing ImmuneRACE study, and 1,200 or so subjects contributed by 6 global collaborators. Nearly every sample came with metadata listing a de-identified subject ID, COVID-19 status, age in years and sex. Where HLA class I and class II types were available, the types were taken from metadata supplied by the sample provider, not from assay-based typing.

The paper as a whole reports these results and caveats: Clinical and demographic metadata were provided uncurated, with the amount varying by source and participant.

TCRbeta CDR3 regions were amplified from genomic DNA using the immunoSEQ Assay, a bias-controlled multiplex PCR. Processing in the source paper ran as follows. Within the assay, amplification of reference gene primers was used to estimate how many nucleated cells each sample contained. To quantify the absolute abundance of each unique TCRbeta CDR3 rearrangement, sequence reads were collapsed and filtered. For each sample, productive Simpson clonality was calculated by taking the square root of Simpson's diversity index across productive rearrangements. The table was pulled from immuneACCESS by TCRdb, which kept in-frame rearrangements only. Such tables lose some clones; where checked, under half of the loss comes from unresolved V genes, and the rest has no known cause. The V and J calls and clone size are taken from that table; D and trimming were inferred from the DNA. Within this sample are roughly 58,000 clones, with about 75% of them counted one time only. Approximately 50% of the sample is taken by the ten largest.

This sequence originates from a woman aged 55-69 years who had been exposed to COVID-19. The sample taken for sequencing was PBMCs or T cells enriched from blood (not recorded which). The rearranged segments are TRBV5-1 and TRBJ1-1; the D gene is perhaps TRBD1, from 5 matching bases. In nucleotide form, the sequence is TGCGCCAGCAACGGGGGAGACGGTTTAGGCACTGAAGCTTTCTTT. It encodes CASNGGDGLGTEAFF.